This TCR beta chain was sequenced for a study of T cells in Graves' hyperthyroidism and ophthalmopathy. Points from the study as a whole: Ophthalmopathy was told apart from stable hyperthyroidism by a 13 V-J model.

Germline trimming cut 0 bases from V and 3 bases from J; bases unmatched to any gene: 2. The CDR3 sequence is 14 residues long. CDR1 SGDLS and CDR2 YYNGEE come from the germline V gene. Amplified TCR beta CDR3 regions came from RNA transcripts. The TCR CDR3 was amplified in a first-round RT-PCR using the HTBI primer set. TCRdb reanalysed the multiplex PCR reads using MiXCR and keeps one entry per CDR3 protein. The profile shows a few hundred thousand distinct CDR3 sequences, around 15% of them singletons. With regard to this clonotype: Antigen unknown.

The material sequenced was blood. The V and J genes are TRBV9 and TRBJ2-7, with 8 bases aligning to TRBD1. This receptor was taken from a woman aged 40 to 49 with Graves' ophthalmopathy. This CDR3 is CASSVGGQGYEQYF. DNA for the CDR3: TGTGCCAGCAGCGTAGGAGGACAGGGCTACGAGCAGTACTTC.